The 4 T cell receptor beta chains listed next were all sequenced from one sample in a study of molecular identifiers for immune sequencing clone quantification. MiXCR, applied by TCRdb to the PCR reads, yields one record per CDR3 protein. The top ten hold around 0.84% of the sample, which has 490,000 or so distinct CDR3 sequences, around a fifth seen once. Specimen: naive CD8+ T cells from blood, with Jurkat cell RNA spiked in. Described subset: FACS-sorted CD8+CD4-CCR7+CD45RA+ naive T cells. The receptor source for this set is a human donor in good health. Some libraries in this study had Jurkat cell RNA spiked in.

This clonotype was counted a few times. The chain has TRBV12-3 or TRBV12-4 and TRBJ2-1; D remains unclear. This CDR3 has 13 amino acids. V was pared by 5 bases and J by 1 base, with 6 bases between. The CDR3 reads CASSVLSYNEQFF. CDR3 in DNA: TGTGCCAGCAGTGTACTTTCCTACAATGAGCAGTTCTTC.

The gene calls are TRBV7-8 and TRBJ2-7, with TRBD2 matching 12 bases. The CDR3 has 24 residues. V was pared by 0 bases and J by 2 bases, with 26 bases of the junction left unmatched. Germline V gives CDR1 SGHVS, CDR2 FQNEAQ. This chain's CDR3 is CASSLAAGDSSTSGRPLYPYEQYF. CDR3 coding DNA: TGTGCCAGCAGCTTAGCGGCGGGGGACAGCTCGACTAGCGGGAGACCTTTATACCCCTACGAGCAGTACTTC.

This clonotype was picked up many times. The V and J genes are TRBV6-5 and TRBJ2-5; TRBD2 matches at 14 bases. CDR1 and CDR2 from the germline V gene are MNHEY and SVGAGI. The length of the CDR3 is 16 residues. Losses at the gene ends were 5 bases for V and 9 bases for J; bases not matched to a gene: 11. The CDR3 region has the DNA TGTGCCAGCAGTCCCGGGACTAGCGGGGGCGGCTTACCCCAGTACTTC. It specifies CASSPGTSGGGLPQYF.

This clonotype has at least ten counts. The chain couples TRBV20-1 to TRBJ2-7; D may match TRBD1 or TRBD2 (5 bases each). The CDR3 runs to 11 residues. V lost 3 bases and J lost 6, with 9 bases in between. Looked up from germline, CDR1 is DFQATT and CDR2 is SNEGSKA (reference sequence). Here the CDR3 reads CSARAGAEQYF. Here the CDR3 DNA reads TGCAGTGCTAGGGCCGGGGCCGAGCAGTACTTC.